This T cell receptor (beta chain) comes out of a study of early T cells in non-severe SARS-CoV-2 infection. Study in general: Sequenced bulk RNA came from whole blood that was unsorted, and chains were unpaired.

The library protocol tagged individual cDNA molecules with unique molecular identifiers. TCRdb re-called the 5' RACE reads through MiXCR, storing one row per CDR3 protein. Among around 44,000 distinct CDR3 sequences listed, approximately 6.1% were seen once. A remark on this clonotype: Its specificity is not known.

Study-level points and caveats: A preference for anti-spike CD8 responses marked VDJdb matching, which missed private and CD4 specificities.

V lost 3 bases and J lost 4, with 19 bases in between. Per the germline V gene, CDR1 is MGHRA and CDR2 is YSYEKL. The CDR3 length is 16 residues. The starting material was whole blood, obtained at baseline. This sequence originates from an adult who was a healthcare worker with PCR-confirmed SARS-CoV-2 infection or an uninfected control (not recorded which). The chain employs TRBV4-1 and TRBJ2-7; possibly TRBD1 for D (6 bases). The CDR3 nucleotides are TGCGCCAGCAGCCATACCCCCGAGGGGGTCCAATACGAGCAGTACTTC. Translating gives CASSHTPEGVQYEQYF.